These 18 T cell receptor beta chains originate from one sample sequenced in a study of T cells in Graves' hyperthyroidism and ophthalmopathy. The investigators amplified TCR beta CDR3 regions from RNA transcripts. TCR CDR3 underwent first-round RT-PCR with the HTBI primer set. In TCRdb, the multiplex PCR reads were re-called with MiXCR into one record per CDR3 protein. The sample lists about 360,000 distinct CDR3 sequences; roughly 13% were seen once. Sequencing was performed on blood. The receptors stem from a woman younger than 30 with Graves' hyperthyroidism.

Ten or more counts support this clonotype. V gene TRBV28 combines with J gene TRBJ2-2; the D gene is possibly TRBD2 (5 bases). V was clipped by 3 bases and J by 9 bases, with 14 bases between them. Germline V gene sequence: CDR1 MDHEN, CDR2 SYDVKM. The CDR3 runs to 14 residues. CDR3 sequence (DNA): TGTGCCAGCAGTTTTCCCGGAGGTAGTCGGGAGCTGTTTTTT. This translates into CASSFPGGSRELFF.

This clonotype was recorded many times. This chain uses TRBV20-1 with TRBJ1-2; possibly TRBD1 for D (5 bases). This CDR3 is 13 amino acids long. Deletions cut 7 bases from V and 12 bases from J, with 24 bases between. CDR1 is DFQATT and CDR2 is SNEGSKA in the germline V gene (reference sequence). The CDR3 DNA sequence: TGCAGTGAAGGAGGGGTGGGTTTCTCGTTCCACACCTTC. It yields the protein CSEGGVGFSFHTF.

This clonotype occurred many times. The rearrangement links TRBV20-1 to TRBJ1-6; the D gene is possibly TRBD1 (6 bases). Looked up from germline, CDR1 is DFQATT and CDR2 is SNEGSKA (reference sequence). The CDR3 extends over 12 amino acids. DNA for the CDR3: TGCAGCGCAGGGGTGGGCAATTCACCCCTCCACTTT. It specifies CSAGVGNSPLHF.

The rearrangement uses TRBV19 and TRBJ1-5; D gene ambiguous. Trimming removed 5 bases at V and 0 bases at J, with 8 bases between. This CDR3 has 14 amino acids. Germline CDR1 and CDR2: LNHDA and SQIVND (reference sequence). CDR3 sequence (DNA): TGTGCCAGTAGTCACGTCGATAGCAATCAGCCCCAGCATTTT. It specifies CASSHVDSNQPQHF.

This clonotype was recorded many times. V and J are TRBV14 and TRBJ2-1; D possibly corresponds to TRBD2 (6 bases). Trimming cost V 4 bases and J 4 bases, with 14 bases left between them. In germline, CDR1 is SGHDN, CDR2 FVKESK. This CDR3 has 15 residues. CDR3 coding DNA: TGTGCCAGCAGCCGCGGACTATCAGTTTACAATGAGCAGTTCTTC. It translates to CASSRGLSVYNEQFF.

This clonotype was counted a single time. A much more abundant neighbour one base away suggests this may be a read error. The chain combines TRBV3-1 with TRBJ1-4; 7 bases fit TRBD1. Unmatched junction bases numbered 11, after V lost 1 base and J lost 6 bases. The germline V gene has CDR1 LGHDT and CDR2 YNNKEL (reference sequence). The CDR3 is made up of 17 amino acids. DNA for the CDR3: TGTGCCAGCAGCCAAGTCGAAGGGGGCAGTCGAGATGAAAAACTGTTTTTT. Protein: CASSQVEGGSRDEKLFF.

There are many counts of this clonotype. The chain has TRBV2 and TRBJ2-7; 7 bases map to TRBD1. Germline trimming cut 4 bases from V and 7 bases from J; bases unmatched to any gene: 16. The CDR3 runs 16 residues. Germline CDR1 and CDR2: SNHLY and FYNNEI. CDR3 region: CASSAGQNYVVGEQYF. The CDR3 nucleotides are TGTGCCAGCAGTGCGGGACAGAACTATGTGGTGGGGGAGCAGTACTTC.

CDR3 amino acids: CAWRLDSPLHF. In DNA form, the CDR3 reads TGTGCCTGGCGTTTAGATTCACCCCTCCACTTT. V usage is TRBV30 and J usage is TRBJ1-6; D ambiguous. The CDR3 has 11 amino acids. Trimming left V 5 bases short and J 8 bases short, with 7 bases between. Germline V CDR1 and CDR2: GTSNPN, SVGIG (reference sequence). The complete variable domain, with remaining parts taken from reference TRBV30 and TRBJ1-6, reads SQTIHQWPATLVQPVGSPLSLECTVEGTSNPNLYWYRQAAGRGLQLLFYSVGIGQISSEVPQNLSASRPQDRQFILSSKKLLLSDSGFYLCAWRLDSPLHFGNGTRLTVT.

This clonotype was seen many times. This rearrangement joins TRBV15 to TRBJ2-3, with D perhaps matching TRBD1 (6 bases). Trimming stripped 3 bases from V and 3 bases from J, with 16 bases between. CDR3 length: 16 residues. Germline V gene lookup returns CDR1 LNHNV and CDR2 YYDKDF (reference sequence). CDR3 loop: CATSRSNRVQTDTQYF. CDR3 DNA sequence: TGTGCCACCAGCAGGAGTAACAGGGTACAGACAGATACGCAGTATTTT.

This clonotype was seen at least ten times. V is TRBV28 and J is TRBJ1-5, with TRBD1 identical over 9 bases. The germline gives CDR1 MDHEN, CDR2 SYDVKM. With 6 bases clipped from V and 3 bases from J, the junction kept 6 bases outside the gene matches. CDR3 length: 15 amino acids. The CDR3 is CASRDRGAYNQPQHF. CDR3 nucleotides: TGTGCCAGCAGGGACAGGGGCGCCTACAATCAGCCCCAGCATTTT. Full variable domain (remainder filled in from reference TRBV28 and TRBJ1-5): DVKVTQSSRYLVKRTGEKVFLECVQDMDHENMFWYRQDPGLGLRLIYFSYDVKMKEKGDIPEGYSVSREKKERFSLILESASTNQTSMYLCASRDRGAYNQPQHFGDGTRLSIL.

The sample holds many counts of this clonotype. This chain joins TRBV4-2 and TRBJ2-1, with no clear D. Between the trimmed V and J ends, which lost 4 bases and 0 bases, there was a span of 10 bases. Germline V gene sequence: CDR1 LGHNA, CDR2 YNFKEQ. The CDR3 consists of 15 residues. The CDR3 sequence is CASSLRLDSYNEQFF. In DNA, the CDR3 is TGTGCCAGCAGCCTAAGATTGGACTCCTACAATGAGCAGTTCTTC.

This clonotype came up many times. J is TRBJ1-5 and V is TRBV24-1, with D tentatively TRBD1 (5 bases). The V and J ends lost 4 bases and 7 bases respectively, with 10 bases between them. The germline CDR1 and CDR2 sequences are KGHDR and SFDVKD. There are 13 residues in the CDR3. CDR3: CATSDGAGQPQHF. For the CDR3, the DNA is TGTGCCACCAGTGACGGGGCTGGGCAGCCCCAGCATTTT.

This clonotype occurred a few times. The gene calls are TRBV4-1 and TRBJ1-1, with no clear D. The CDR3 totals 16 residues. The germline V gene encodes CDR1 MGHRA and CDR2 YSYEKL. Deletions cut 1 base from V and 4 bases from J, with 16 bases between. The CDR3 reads CASSQGGVAARTEAFF. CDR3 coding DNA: TGCGCCAGCAGCCAAGGTGGGGTGGCAGCCCGCACTGAAGCTTTCTTT.

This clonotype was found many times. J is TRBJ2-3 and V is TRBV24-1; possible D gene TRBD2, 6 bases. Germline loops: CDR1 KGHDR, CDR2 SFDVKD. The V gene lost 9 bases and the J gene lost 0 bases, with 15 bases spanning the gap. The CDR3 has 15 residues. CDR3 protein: CATGDLLDSTDTQYF. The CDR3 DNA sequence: TGTGCCACCGGGGACTTGCTAGATAGCACAGATACGCAGTATTTT.

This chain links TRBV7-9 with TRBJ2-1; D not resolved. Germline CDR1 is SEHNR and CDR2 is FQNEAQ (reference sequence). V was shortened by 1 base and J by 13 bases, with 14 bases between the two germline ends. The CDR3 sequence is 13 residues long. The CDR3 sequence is CASSLEGFETQFF. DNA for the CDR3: TGTGCCAGCAGCTTAGAGGGTTTTGAGACCCAGTTCTTC.

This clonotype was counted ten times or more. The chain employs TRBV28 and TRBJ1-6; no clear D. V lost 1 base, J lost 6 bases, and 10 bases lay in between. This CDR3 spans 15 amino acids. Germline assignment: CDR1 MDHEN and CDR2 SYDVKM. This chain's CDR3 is CASSLFRGSNSPLHF. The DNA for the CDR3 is TGTGCCAGCAGTTTATTCCGGGGTTCTAATTCACCCCTCCACTTT.

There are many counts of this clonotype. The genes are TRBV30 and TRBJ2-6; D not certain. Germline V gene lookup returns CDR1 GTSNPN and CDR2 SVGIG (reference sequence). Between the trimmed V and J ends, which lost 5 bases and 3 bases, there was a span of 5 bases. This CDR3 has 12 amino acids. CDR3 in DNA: TGTGCCTGGGGGGTTGGGGCCAACGTCCTGACTTTC. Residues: CAWGVGANVLTF.

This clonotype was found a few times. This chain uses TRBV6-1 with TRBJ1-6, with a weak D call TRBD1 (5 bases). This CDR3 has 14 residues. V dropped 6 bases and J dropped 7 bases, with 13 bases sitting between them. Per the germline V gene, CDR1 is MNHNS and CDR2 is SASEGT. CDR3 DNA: TGTGCCAGCAGGACCGGGACGGGAAATTCACCCCTCCACTTT. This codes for CASRTGTGNSPLHF.